A selection of T cell receptor beta chains follows, all from one sample in a study of shared clonotypes between healthy human individuals. TCRdb's table, derived via immunoSEQ multiplex PCR, lists solely in-frame clones and lacks some. Among some 500,000 clones, roughly 78% were seen once, and the ten largest hold approximately 12%. The source material was PBMCs. The receptors come from a woman between 40 and 50 years old in good health. Some clones in this sample may be carry-over from other donors' samples. CDR3s include the opening cysteine and the closing phenylalanine or tryptophan. A D gene is named only where the DNA matches it firmly. A clone size is listed for some rows: how often the clone was seen (once, few, many), or a class if it is expanded.

len	v_gene	d_gene	j_gene	abundance	CDR3aa	CDR3nt
13	TRBV2	NA	TRBJ1-1	NA	CASRVMWGTEAFF	TGTGCCAGCAGGGTGATGTGGGGGACTGAAGCTTTCTTT
17	TRBV21-1	NA	TRBJ2-7	NA	CASKHGTGPRGGDEQYF	TGTGCCAGCAAACACGGGACAGGGCCACGAGGTGGCGACGAGCAGTACTTC
14	TRBV7-8	NA	TRBJ1-2	NA	CASSTPTGSYGYTF	TGTGCCAGCAGCACTCCGACAGGCTCCTATGGCTACACCTTC
15	TRBV6-1	NA	TRBJ2-6	many	CASSAENSGANVLTF	TGTGCCAGCAGTGCGGAGAACTCTGGGGCCAACGTCCTGACTTTC
12	TRBV5-1	NA	TRBJ2-7	NA	CASSLELYEQYF	TGCGCCAGCAGCTTGGAGCTCTACGAGCAGTACTTC
15	TRBV28	TRBD1	TRBJ2-1	many	CASSLGQGVRNEQFF	TGTGCCAGCAGTTTGGGACAGGGGGTAAGAAATGAGCAGTTCTTC
14	TRBV10-3	TRBD2	TRBJ2-1	NA	CAISGSGEINEQFF	TGTGCCATCAGTGGTAGCGGGGAGATCAATGAGCAGTTCTTC
15	TRBV5-1	NA	TRBJ2-6	NA	CASSDLLAGANVLTF	TGCGCCAGCAGCGACCTATTGGCTGGGGCCAACGTCCTGACTTTC
15	TRBV7-2	TRBD2	TRBJ2-7	NA	CASSLHSGGPWEQYF	TGTGCCAGCAGCCTCCACTCGGGAGGGCCCTGGGAGCAGTACTTC
11	TRBV30	NA	TRBJ1-1	NA	CAWSGGAEAFF	TGTGCCTGGTCAGGTGGCGCTGAAGCTTTCTTT
12	TRBV6-5	NA	TRBJ2-2	NA	CASSYGFGELFF	TGTGCCAGCAGTTACGGCTTCGGGGAGCTGTTTTTT
12	TRBV2	TRBD1	TRBJ1-4	many	CASRDRGEKLFF	TGTGCCAGCCGGGACAGGGGTGAAAAACTGTTTTTT
18	TRBV7-7	TRBD1	TRBJ1-1	NA	CASSLGRDRGSWNTEAFF	TGTGCCAGCAGCTTAGGACGGGACAGGGGTTCCTGGAACACTGAAGCTTTCTTT
14	TRBV2	NA	TRBJ1-1	NA	CASRTLRGDTEAFF	TGTGCCAGCAGGACTCTGAGGGGTGACACTGAAGCTTTCTTT
16	TRBV5-1	NA	TRBJ2-2	NA	CASSLLRTKSTGELFF	TGCGCCAGCAGCTTGTTAAGGACAAAGAGTACCGGGGAGCTGTTTTTT
16	TRBV4-1	NA	TRBJ1-5	NA	CASSPRSLDSHQPQHF	TGCGCCAGCAGTCCAAGGTCCCTCGACAGCCATCAGCCCCAGCATTTT
15	TRBV5-6	NA	TRBJ1-4	NA	CASSASRAGGEKLFF	TGTGCCAGCAGCGCCAGCCGGGCGGGTGGGGAAAAACTGTTTTTT
15	TRBV7-8	NA	TRBJ2-5	NA	CASSPRLWYQETQYF	TGTGCCAGCAGCCCCCGACTCTGGTACCAAGAGACCCAGTACTTC
16	TRBV4-2	TRBD2	TRBJ2-1	many	CASSRPGLAGSNEQFF	TGTGCCAGCAGCCGGCCGGGACTAGCGGGAAGTAATGAGCAGTTCTTC
15	TRBV10-3	TRBD1	TRBJ1-1	NA	CAISDPTGGSTEAFF	TGTGCCATCAGTGATCCGACAGGGGGGAGCACTGAAGCTTTCTTT
14	TRBV2	TRBD1	TRBJ2-7	NA	CASSGQGTTYEQYF	TGTGCCAGCAGCGGACAGGGGACAACCTACGAGCAGTACTTC
10	TRBV29-1	NA	TRBJ1-2	NA	CTEGSDGYTF	TGCACGGAGGGGTCAGATGGCTACACCTTC
13	TRBV5-1	NA	TRBJ2-1	NA	CASSLASANEQFF	TGCGCCAGCAGCTTGGCTAGCGCTAATGAGCAGTTCTTC
13	TRBV6-1	NA	TRBJ2-7	NA	CASSDRFSYEQYF	TGTGCCAGCAGTGACAGATTCTCCTACGAGCAGTACTTC
15	TRBV28	NA	TRBJ2-3	NA	CASSFYIKRTDTQYF	TGTGCCAGCAGTTTTTACATAAAACGCACAGATACGCAGTATTTT
12	TRBV29-1	NA	TRBJ1-5	few	CSVADSYQPQHF	TGCAGCGTCGCAGACAGTTATCAGCCCCAGCATTTT
16	TRBV6-1	NA	TRBJ2-1	NA	CASSARIFLNYNEQFF	TGTGCCAGCAGTGCCCGGATCTTCCTTAACTACAATGAGCAGTTCTTC
13	TRBV29-1	NA	TRBJ1-1	NA	CSVEEVVNTEAFF	TGCAGCGTTGAGGAGGTGGTGAACACTGAAGCTTTCTTT
15	TRBV7-8	NA	TRBJ1-5	NA	CASSLVGGAAQPQHF	TGTGCCAGCAGCTTAGTGGGGGGGGCAGCTCAGCCCCAGCATTTT
16	TRBV30	TRBD1	TRBJ2-1	NA	CAWSVGWTGATNEQFF	TGTGCCTGGAGTGTAGGGTGGACAGGGGCAACCAATGAGCAGTTCTTC
16	TRBV10-1	TRBD2	TRBJ2-1	NA	CASSGYRSGSYNEQFF	TGCGCCAGCAGTGGTTACCGGAGCGGGAGTTACAATGAGCAGTTCTTC
16	TRBV10-3	TRBD1	TRBJ2-7	NA	CAISPSRTGESYEQYF	TGTGCCATCTCACCTTCAAGGACAGGGGAGTCCTACGAGCAGTACTTC
12	TRBV7-9	NA	TRBJ2-5	NA	CASRGQEETQYF	TGTGCCAGCAGAGGACAAGAAGAGACCCAGTACTTC
14	TRBV7-2	TRBD1	TRBJ1-1	NA	CASSLDRGFFEAFF	TGTGCCAGCAGCCTGGACAGGGGCTTCTTTGAAGCTTTCTTT
13	TRBV6-5	NA	TRBJ2-7	NA	CASSYGRAYEQYF	TGTGCCAGCAGTTACGGCAGGGCCTACGAGCAGTACTTC
14	TRBV2	TRBD2	TRBJ2-1	NA	CASREGLGVSQQFF	TGTGCCAGTAGGGAGGGGTTGGGGGTTTCCCAGCAGTTCTTC
18	TRBV11-3	TRBD2	TRBJ2-7	NA	CASSQRRGGSAPAYEQYF	TGTGCCAGCAGCCAAAGACGTGGCGGGAGCGCCCCGGCCTACGAGCAGTACTTC
13	TRBV28	NA	TRBJ2-7	NA	CASSLSARYEQYF	TGTGCCAGCAGTTTATCTGCCCGCTACGAGCAGTACTTC
14	TRBV19	NA	TRBJ2-7	NA	CASSIGGFSYEQYF	TGTGCCAGTAGTATAGGTGGCTTCTCCTACGAGCAGTACTTC
16	TRBV7-2	NA	TRBJ2-2	NA	CASSLANLGVIGELFF	TGTGCCAGCAGCTTAGCCAACCTCGGTGTAATCGGGGAGCTGTTTTTT
14	TRBV10-3	NA	TRBJ2-2	NA	CAISPLQTTGELFF	TGTGCCATCAGCCCCCTCCAAACGACCGGGGAGCTGTTTTTT
12	TRBV19	NA	TRBJ2-7	many	CASRDYSYEQYF	TGTGCCAGTCGGGATTATTCCTACGAGCAGTACTTC
15	TRBV6-5	NA	TRBJ1-1	NA	CASRKNRALDTEAFF	TGTGCCAGCAGAAAAAACAGGGCCCTGGACACTGAAGCTTTCTTT
15	TRBV4-1	NA	TRBJ1-1	NA	CASSQSIGSDTEAFF	TGCGCCAGCAGCCAGTCTATAGGGAGTGACACTGAAGCTTTCTTT
15	TRBV27	TRBD1	TRBJ1-4	NA	CASSPQGATNEKLFF	TGTGCCAGCAGTCCCCAGGGGGCCACTAATGAAAAACTGTTTTTT
15	TRBV5-6	NA	TRBJ1-1	NA	CASSAGTGWRTEAFF	TGTGCCAGCAGCGCTGGTACGGGGTGGCGCACTGAAGCTTTCTTT
14	TRBV5-5	NA	TRBJ2-7	NA	CASSPGITVYEQYF	TGTGCCAGCAGCCCGGGAATAACGGTCTACGAGCAGTACTTC
18	TRBV7-2	TRBD1	TRBJ1-5	NA	CASSSSRTGTVSNQPQHF	TGTGCCAGCAGCTCGAGCCGGACAGGTACGGTTTCGAATCAGCCCCAGCATTTT
13	TRBV7-3	NA	TRBJ2-1	NA	CASSQDRYNEQFF	TGTGCCAGCAGCCAGGACAGATACAATGAGCAGTTCTTC
14	TRBV29-1	TRBD1	TRBJ1-4	NA	CSVAGQGINEKLFF	TGCAGCGTGGCGGGACAGGGAATCAATGAAAAACTGTTTTTT
17	TRBV4-1	NA	TRBJ1-2	NA	CASSQDRPGLPNYGYTF	TGCGCCAGCAGCCAAGATCGCCCGGGACTGCCCAACTATGGCTACACCTTC
14	TRBV11-2	NA	TRBJ1-1	NA	CASSLVSFGQEAFF	TGTGCCAGCAGCTTAGTAAGTTTTGGACAGGAAGCTTTCTTT
12	TRBV30	NA	TRBJ1-4	NA	CAWSARDEKLFF	TGTGCCTGGAGCGCTCGGGACGAAAAACTGTTTTTT